This record concerns one T cell receptor beta chain sequence. What it recognizes is unknown. Trimming removed 2 bases at V and 2 bases at J, with 24 bases between. CDR1 is GTSNPN, CDR2 SVGIG, per germline (reference sequence). CDR3 length: 18 amino acids. Generated by immunoSEQ multiplex PCR, the TCRdb table keeps only in-frame clones and is missing some. The sample holds 60,000 to 65,000 clones, around 83% seen once. The data were obtained in a study of a mutant IDH1 vaccine in newly diagnosed glioma. Whole-study findings and limits: Seemingly, pseudoprogression had no relation to changes in the top peripheral T cell clonotypes. The study observed vaccine-induced immune responses in about 93% of patients.

Time point noted: week 47, end of study. Each dose of the vaccine consisted of 300 ug of mutant IDH1 20-mer peptide, with topical imiquimod. V usage is TRBV30 and J usage is TRBJ1-2; D not resolved. The sequencing used PBMCs, collected from a glioma patient whose treatment included an IDH1 peptide vaccine. This TCR was recovered from a man aged 30 to 39 with glioma. CDR3 residues: CAWSFGENSQKWNYGYTF. The CDR3 bases are TGTGCCTGGAGTTTCGGGGAGAACAGCCAAAAGTGGAACTATGGCTACACCTTC.